This TCR beta chain is from a study of blood T cell repertoires in COVID-19. There are 19 residues in the CDR3. Per germline, CDR1 GTSNPN and CDR2 SVGIG (reference sequence). The trim removed 3 bases at V and 4 bases at J, leaving 16 bases unmatched. This clone was counted between two and nine times. Recovery among Cohort 3 donors was established by two negative PCRs, clearance, or symptom resolution. Sequencing used immunoSEQ multiplex PCR; TCRdb keeps in-frame clones, though not all of them. Of around 250,000 clones in the sample, 85% to 90% were seen once. The TCR was taken from a young man who had recovered from COVID-19. The material sequenced was PBMCs or T cells enriched from blood (not recorded which). This sequence joins TRBV30 and TRBJ1-4, with 11 bases fitting TRBD1. CDR3 amino acids: CAWRPGQGERRVINEKLFF. The CDR3 DNA is TGTGCCTGGAGACCGGGACAGGGGGAAAGAAGAGTCATTAATGAAAAACTGTTTTTT.